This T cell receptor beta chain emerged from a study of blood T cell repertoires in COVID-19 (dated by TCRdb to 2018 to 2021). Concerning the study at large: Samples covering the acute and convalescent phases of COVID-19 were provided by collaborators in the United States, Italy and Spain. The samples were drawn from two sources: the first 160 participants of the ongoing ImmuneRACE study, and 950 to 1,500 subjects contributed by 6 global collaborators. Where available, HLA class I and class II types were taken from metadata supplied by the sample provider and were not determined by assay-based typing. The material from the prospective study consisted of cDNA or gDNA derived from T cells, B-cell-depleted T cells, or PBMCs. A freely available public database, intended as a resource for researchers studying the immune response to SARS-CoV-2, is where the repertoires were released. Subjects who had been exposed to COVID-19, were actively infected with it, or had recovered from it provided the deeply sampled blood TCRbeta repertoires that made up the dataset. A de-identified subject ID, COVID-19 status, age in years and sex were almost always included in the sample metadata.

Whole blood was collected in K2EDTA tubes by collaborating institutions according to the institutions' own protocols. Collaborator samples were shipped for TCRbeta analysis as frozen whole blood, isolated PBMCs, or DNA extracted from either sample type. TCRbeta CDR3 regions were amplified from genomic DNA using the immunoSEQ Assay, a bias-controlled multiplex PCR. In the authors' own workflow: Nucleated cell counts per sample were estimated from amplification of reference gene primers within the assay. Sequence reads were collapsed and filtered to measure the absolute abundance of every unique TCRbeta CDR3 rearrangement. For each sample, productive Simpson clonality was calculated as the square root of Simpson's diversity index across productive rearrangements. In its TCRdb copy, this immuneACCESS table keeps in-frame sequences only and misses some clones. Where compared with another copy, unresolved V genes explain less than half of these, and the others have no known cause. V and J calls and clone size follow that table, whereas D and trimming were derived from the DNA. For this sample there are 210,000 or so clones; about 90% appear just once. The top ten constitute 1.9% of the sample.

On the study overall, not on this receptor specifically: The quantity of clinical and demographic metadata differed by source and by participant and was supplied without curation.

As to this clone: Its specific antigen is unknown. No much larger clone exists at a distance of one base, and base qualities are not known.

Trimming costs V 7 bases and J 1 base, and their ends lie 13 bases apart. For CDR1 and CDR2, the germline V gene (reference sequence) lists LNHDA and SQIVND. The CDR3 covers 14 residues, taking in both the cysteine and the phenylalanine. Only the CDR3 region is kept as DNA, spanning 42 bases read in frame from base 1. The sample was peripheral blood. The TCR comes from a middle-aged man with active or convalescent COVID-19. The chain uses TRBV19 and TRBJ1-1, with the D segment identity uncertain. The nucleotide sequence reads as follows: TGTGCCAGTAACTCTGGATCAGGGAACACTGAAGCTTTCTTT. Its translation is CASNSGSGNTEAFF. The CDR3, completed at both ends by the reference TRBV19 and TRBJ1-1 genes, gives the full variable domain DGGITQSPKYLFRKEGQNVTLSCEQNLNHDAMYWYRQDPGQGLRLIYYSQIVNDFQKGDIAEGYSVSREKKESFPLTVTSAQKNPTAFYLCASNSGSGNTEAFFGQGTRLTVV.